The T cell receptor (beta chain) under discussion was sequenced for a study of blood T cell repertoires in COVID-19. Study details: Sites across the United States, Italy and Spain contributed samples from acute and convalescent COVID-19.

Shortly before study entry, within 2 weeks, exposed participants had met a COVID-19 case. Produced via immunoSEQ multiplex PCR; TCRdb's table is partial and in-frame only. The table records about 140,000 clones, about four fifths of them present only once. The CDR3 has 10 residues. Per the germline V gene, CDR1 is SQVTM and CDR2 is ANQGSEA. V lost 6 bases and J lost 11, with 13 bases in between. The rearrangement uses TRBV29-1 and TRBJ1-1; D perhaps matches TRBD1 (5 bases). The sequenced sample was PBMCs or T cells enriched from blood (not recorded which). The origin of this receptor is a woman aged 18-29 years who had been exposed to COVID-19. CDR3 nucleotides: TGCAGCGTGGGGAGGGGCAGCGCTTTCTTT. It translates to CSVGRGSAFF.